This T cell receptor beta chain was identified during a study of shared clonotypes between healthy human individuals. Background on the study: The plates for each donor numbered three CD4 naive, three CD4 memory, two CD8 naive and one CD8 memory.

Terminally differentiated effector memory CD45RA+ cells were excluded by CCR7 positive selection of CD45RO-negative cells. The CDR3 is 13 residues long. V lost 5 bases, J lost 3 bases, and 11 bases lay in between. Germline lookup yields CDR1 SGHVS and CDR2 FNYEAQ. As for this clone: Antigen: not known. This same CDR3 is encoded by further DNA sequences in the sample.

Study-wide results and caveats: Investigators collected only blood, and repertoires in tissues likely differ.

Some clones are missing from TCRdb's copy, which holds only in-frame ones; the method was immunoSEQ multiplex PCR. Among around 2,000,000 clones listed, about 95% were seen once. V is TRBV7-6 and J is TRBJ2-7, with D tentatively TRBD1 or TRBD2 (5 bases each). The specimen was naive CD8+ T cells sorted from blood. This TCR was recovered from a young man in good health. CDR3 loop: CASSLGTLYEQYF. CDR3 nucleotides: TGTGCCAGCAGCCTCGGGACCCTCTACGAGCAGTACTTC.